The 14 T cell receptor beta chains below were found in one sample sequenced in a study of blood T cell repertoires in COVID-19. Clones were read by immunoSEQ multiplex PCR, and TCRdb kept only the in-frame ones, dropping some. The table includes about 110,000 clones, about 80% detected once. Source material: peripheral blood. The source is a woman aged 55-69 years with acute or convalescent COVID-19.

This clone was seen only once. The rearrangement uses TRBV27 and TRBJ2-1, with a possible D match to TRBD2 (6 bases). The germline gives CDR1 MNHEY, CDR2 SMNVEV (reference sequence). The CDR3 consists of 12 residues. V dropped 3 bases and J dropped 8 bases, with 8 bases sitting between them. The CDR3 bases are TGTGCCAGCAGTTTGGGGGGTCATGAGCAGTTCTTC. Translation: CASSLGGHEQFF.

V usage is TRBV5-1 and J usage is TRBJ2-3, with D uncertain. CDR3 length equals 14 residues. V was pared by 0 bases and J by 6 bases, with 11 bases between. Germline CDR1 reads SGHRS; CDR2 reads YFSETQ. This CDR3 is CASSLETGTDTQYF. In DNA form, the CDR3 reads TGCGCCAGCAGCTTGGAGACGGGTACGGATACGCAGTATTTT.

The chain recombines TRBV11-2 with TRBJ1-1, with a possible D match to TRBD1 (6 bases). CDR1 and CDR2 (germline): SGHAT, FQNNGV. The CDR3 spans 15 residues. V was clipped by 3 bases and J by 4 bases, with 15 bases between them. CDR3 coding DNA: TGTGCCAGCAGCTTTAGGGGAACAGGGCCCACTGAAGCTTTCTTT. Protein: CASSFRGTGPTEAFF. Full variable domain (remainder filled in from reference TRBV11-2 and TRBJ1-1): EAGVAQSPRYKIIEKRQSVAFWCNPISGHATLYWYQQILGQGPKLLIQFQNNGVVDDSQLPKDRFSAERLKGVDSTLKIQPAKLEDSAVYLCASSFRGTGPTEAFFGQGTRLTVV.

The V and J genes are TRBV5-4 and TRBJ2-3, with a weak D call TRBD2 (6 bases). V lost 4 bases and J 0 bases, leaving 12 bases between the germline ends. The germline V gene encodes CDR1 SGHNT and CDR2 YYREEE (reference sequence). The CDR3 length is 15 residues. The CDR3 bases are TGTGCCAGCAGCGAAGGGACTTACAGCACAGATACGCAGTATTTT. Encoded protein: CASSEGTYSTDTQYF.

The chain links TRBV5-8 to TRBJ2-7; D possibly corresponds to TRBD1 (5 bases). The CDR3 sequence is 14 residues long. With 4 bases removed from V and 0 bases from J, the gap between germline ends came to 11 bases. Germline CDR1 is SGHTS and CDR2 is YDEGEE. CDR3 region: CASSPQQDSYEQYF. The CDR3 region has the DNA TGTGCCAGCAGCCCGCAACAGGACTCCTACGAGCAGTACTTC.

V usage is TRBV3-1 (or the pseudogene TRBV3-2) and J usage is TRBJ1-2; 8 positions agree with TRBD1. CDR3 size: 13 residues. J was trimmed by 7 bases and V by 7 bases; bases with no gene match: 8. Germline V CDR1 and CDR2: LGHDT, YNNKEL (reference sequence). The chain's CDR3 is CASTVGQGAGYTF. The CDR3 DNA sequence: TGTGCCAGCACCGTAGGACAGGGCGCTGGCTACACCTTC.

The chain combines TRBV28 with TRBJ1-5, with 8 bases aligning to TRBD1. Trimming cost V 4 bases and J 4 bases; bases outside gene matches: 6. The germline gives CDR1 MDHEN, CDR2 SYDVKM. The CDR3 consists of 15 residues. CDR3 protein: CASSSGQGGNQPQHF. CDR3 bases: TGTGCCAGCAGTTCCGGACAGGGTGGTAATCAGCCCCAGCATTTT.

The genes are TRBV15 and TRBJ2-7; 8 bases are shared with TRBD1. The CDR3 is made up of 16 amino acids. The V gene end was trimmed by 3 bases and the J gene end by 4 bases; junction bases not matched to a gene: 11. Germline V gene data show CDR1 as LNHNV and CDR2 as YYDKDF (reference sequence). This CDR3 reads CATSSEVRTGRYEQYF. CDR3 sequence (DNA): TGTGCCACCAGCAGTGAAGTTAGGACAGGGCGGTACGAGCAGTACTTC.

The J gene is TRBJ1-1, the V gene TRBV30; no clear D gene. Trimming took off 2 bases at V and 4 bases at J, with 11 bases between the two ends. The CDR3 sequence is 13 residues long. Germline CDR1 and CDR2: GTSNPN and SVGIG (reference sequence). This CDR3 reads CAWSRTGSTEAFF. CDR3 sequence (DNA): TGTGCCTGGAGTCGGACGGGGAGCACTGAAGCTTTCTTT.

The V and J genes are TRBV28 and TRBJ1-2; 10 bases are a match to TRBD1. The CDR3 contains 15 residues. V lost 3 bases to trimming and J lost 6 bases; unmatched junction nucleotides: 7. CDR1 and CDR2 (germline): MDHEN, SYDVKM. In DNA form, the CDR3 reads TGTGCCAGCAGTTTTACTGACAGGGGGCGCGATGGCTACACCTTC. Protein sequence: CASSFTDRGRDGYTF.

This sequence joins TRBV7-9 and TRBJ2-1, with 8 bases that match TRBD2. With 5 bases clipped from V and 2 bases from J, the junction kept 8 bases outside the gene matches. The CDR3 covers 16 residues. The V gene's germline CDR1 is SEHNR and CDR2 FQNEAQ (reference sequence). The CDR3 loop reads CASSVGLALAYNEQFF. Written as DNA, the CDR3 is TGTGCCAGCAGCGTAGGACTAGCACTGGCCTACAATGAGCAGTTCTTC.

This rearrangement joins TRBV10-1 to TRBJ2-7; D ambiguous. The CDR3 covers 15 residues. Between the trimmed V and J ends, which lost 4 bases and 3 bases, there was a span of 16 bases. CDR1 WNHNN and CDR2 SYGVQD come from the germline V gene (reference sequence). CDR3 amino acids: CASSVSGQVLYEQYF. The CDR3 coding sequence is TGCGCCAGCAGTGTTTCAGGCCAGGTACTCTACGAGCAGTACTTC.

The chain couples TRBV5-1 to TRBJ1-2; weak D call: TRBD1 (6 bases). V shed 6 bases and J shed 4 bases, with 19 bases lying between them. The CDR3 length is 15 residues. Germline V CDR1 and CDR2: SGHRS, YFSETQ. CDR3 protein: CASTRDRSPPYGYTF. For the CDR3, the DNA is TGCGCCAGCACCCGAGACAGGTCCCCTCCCTATGGCTACACCTTC.

The V call is TRBV6-5, the J call TRBJ2-7; weak D call: TRBD1 (6 bases). This CDR3 spans 15 amino acids. Germline CDR1 is MNHEY and CDR2 is SVGAGI. Trimming removed 2 bases at V and 6 bases at J, with 17 bases between. The CDR3 bases are TGTGCCAGCAGTTACGGTATAGGGACATACCTCGAGCAGTACTTC. Its protein product is CASSYGIGTYLEQYF.